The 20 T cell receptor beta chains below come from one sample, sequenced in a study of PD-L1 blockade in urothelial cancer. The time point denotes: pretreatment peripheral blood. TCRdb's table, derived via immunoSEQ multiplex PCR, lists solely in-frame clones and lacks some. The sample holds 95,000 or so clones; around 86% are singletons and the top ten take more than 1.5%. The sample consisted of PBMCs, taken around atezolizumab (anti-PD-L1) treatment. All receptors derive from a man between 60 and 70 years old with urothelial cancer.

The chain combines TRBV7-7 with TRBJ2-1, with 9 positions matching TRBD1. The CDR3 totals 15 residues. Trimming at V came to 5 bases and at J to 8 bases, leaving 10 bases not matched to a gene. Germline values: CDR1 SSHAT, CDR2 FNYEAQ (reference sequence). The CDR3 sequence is CASSPGTGIPHEQFF. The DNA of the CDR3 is TGTGCCAGCAGCCCCGGGACAGGGATTCCACATGAGCAGTTCTTC.

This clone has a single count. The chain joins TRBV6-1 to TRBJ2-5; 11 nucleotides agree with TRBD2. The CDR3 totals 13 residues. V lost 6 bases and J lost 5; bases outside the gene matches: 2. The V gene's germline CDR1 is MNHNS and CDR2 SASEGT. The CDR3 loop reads CASRPSGGETQYF. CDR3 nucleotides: TGTGCCAGCAGACCTAGCGGGGGGGAGACCCAGTACTTC.

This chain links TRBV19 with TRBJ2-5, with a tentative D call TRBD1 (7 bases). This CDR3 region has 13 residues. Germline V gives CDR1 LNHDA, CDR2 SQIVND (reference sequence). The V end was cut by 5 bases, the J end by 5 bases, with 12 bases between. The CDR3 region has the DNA TGTGCCAGTAGTGCAGGGGGGTCGGAGACCCAGTACTTC. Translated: CASSAGGSETQYF. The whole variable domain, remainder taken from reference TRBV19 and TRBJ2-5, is DGGITQSPKYLFRKEGQNVTLSCEQNLNHDAMYWYRQDPGQGLRLIYYSQIVNDFQKGDIAEGYSVSREKKESFPLTVTSAQKNPTAFYLCASSAGGSETQYFGPGTRLLVL.

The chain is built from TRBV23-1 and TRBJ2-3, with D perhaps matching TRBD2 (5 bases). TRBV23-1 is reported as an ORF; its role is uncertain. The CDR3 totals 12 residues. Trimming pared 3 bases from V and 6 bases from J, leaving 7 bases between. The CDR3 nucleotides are TGCGCCAGCAGTCACAAGCGGGATACGCAGTATTTT. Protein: CASSHKRDTQYF.

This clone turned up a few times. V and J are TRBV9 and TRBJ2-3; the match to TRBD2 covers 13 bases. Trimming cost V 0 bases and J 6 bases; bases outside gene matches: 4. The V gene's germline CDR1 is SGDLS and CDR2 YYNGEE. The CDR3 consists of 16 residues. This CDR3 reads CASSVGLAGGLDTQYF. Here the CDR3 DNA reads TGTGCCAGCAGCGTAGGACTAGCGGGAGGCCTTGATACGCAGTATTTT.

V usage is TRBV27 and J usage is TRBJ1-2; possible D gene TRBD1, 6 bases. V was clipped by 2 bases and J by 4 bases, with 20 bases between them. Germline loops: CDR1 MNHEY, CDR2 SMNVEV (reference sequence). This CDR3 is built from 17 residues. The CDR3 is CASSLRDTSPGVYGYTF. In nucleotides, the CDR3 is TGTGCCAGCAGTTTACGGGACACGAGCCCCGGGGTCTATGGCTACACCTTC.

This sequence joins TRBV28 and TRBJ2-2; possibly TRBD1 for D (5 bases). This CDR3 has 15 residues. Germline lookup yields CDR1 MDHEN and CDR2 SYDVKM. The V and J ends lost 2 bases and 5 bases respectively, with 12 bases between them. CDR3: CASSLKTERTGELFF. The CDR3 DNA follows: TGTGCCAGCAGTTTAAAGACAGAACGTACCGGGGAGCTGTTTTTT.

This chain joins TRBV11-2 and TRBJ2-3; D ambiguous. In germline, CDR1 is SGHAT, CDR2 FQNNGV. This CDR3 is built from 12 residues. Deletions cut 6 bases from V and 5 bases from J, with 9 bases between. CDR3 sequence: CASSPVGDTQYF. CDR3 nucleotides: TGTGCCAGCAGTCCGGTCGGAGATACGCAGTATTTT. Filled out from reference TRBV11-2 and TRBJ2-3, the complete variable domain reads EAGVAQSPRYKIIEKRQSVAFWCNPISGHATLYWYQQILGQGPKLLIQFQNNGVVDDSQLPKDRFSAERLKGVDSTLKIQPAKLEDSAVYLCASSPVGDTQYFGPGTRLTVL.

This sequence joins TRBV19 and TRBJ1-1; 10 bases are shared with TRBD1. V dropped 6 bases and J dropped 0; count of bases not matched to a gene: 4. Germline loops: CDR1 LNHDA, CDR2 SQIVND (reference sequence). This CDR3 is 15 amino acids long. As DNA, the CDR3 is TGTGCCAGTAGACCCGGACAGGGGGTGAACACTGAAGCTTTCTTT. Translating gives CASRPGQGVNTEAFF.

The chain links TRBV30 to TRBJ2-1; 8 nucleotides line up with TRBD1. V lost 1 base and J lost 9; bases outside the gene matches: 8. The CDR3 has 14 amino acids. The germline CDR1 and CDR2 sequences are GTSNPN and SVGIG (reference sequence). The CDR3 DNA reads TGTGCCTGGAGTGACGGACAGGGAGGAAGTGAGCAGTTCTTC. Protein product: CAWSDGQGGSEQFF.

DNA of the CDR3: TGTGCCAGCAGTGTGGAGGGCCGGTCAGATACGCAGTATTTT. The encoded protein is CASSVEGRSDTQYF. V gene TRBV6-4 combines with J gene TRBJ2-3; D might be TRBD2 (6 bases). Germline CDR1 is MRHNA and CDR2 is SNTAGT. V was trimmed by 4 bases and J by 4 bases, leaving 12 bases between them. CDR3 length: 14 amino acids.

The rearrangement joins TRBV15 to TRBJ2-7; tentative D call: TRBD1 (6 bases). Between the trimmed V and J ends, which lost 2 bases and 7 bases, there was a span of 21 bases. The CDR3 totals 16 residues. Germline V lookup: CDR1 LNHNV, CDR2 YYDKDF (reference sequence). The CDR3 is CATSRLTGIGVGEQYF. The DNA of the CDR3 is TGTGCCACCAGCAGACTTACAGGGATAGGGGTGGGGGAGCAGTACTTC.

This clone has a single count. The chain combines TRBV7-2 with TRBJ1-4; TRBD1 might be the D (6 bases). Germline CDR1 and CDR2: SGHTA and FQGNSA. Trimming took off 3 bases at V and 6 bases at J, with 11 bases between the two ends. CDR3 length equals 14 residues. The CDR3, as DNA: TGTGCCAGCAGCTTTGGGACAAGGGATGAAAAACTGTTTTTT. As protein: CASSFGTRDEKLFF.

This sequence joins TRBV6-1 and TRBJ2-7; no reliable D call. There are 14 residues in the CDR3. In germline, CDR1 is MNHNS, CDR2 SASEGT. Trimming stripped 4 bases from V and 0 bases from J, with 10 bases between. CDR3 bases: TGTGCCAGCAGTGCCCTCTTTAGCTCCTACGAGCAGTACTTC. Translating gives CASSALFSSYEQYF.

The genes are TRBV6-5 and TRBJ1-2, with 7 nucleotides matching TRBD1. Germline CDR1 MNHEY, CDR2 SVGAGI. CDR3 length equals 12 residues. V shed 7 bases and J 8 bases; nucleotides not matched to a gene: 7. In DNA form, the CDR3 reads TGTGCCAGCACCCAGACAGGGAGGGGCTACACCTTC. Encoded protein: CASTQTGRGYTF.

CDR3 nucleotides: TGTGCCAGCAGTCGAGCGGGGCAGGGGACGACCTACGAGCAGTACTTC. It translates to CASSRAGQGTTYEQYF. The chain joins TRBV11-3 to TRBJ2-7; TRBD2 is a possible D gene (7 bases). Trimming took 6 bases from V and 2 from J, leaving 20 bases between them. The CDR3 runs 16 residues. Germline lookup yields CDR1 SGHNT and CDR2 YENEEA.

Here the CDR3 reads CASSPGLTSNEQFF. The CDR3 region has the DNA TGTGCCAGCAGTCCCGGACTAACTTCCAATGAGCAGTTCTTC. This chain links TRBV9 with TRBJ2-1, with D possibly being TRBD2 (6 bases). This CDR3 region has 14 residues. Per germline, CDR1 SGDLS and CDR2 YYNGEE. The germline V and J ends were trimmed by 5 bases and 6 bases, with 15 bases remaining between them.

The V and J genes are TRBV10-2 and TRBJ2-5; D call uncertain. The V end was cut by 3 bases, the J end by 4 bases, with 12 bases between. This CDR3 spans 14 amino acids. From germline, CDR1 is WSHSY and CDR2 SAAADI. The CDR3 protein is CASSDVADRETQYF. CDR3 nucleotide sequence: TGCGCCAGCAGTGATGTTGCGGATAGAGAGACCCAGTACTTC.

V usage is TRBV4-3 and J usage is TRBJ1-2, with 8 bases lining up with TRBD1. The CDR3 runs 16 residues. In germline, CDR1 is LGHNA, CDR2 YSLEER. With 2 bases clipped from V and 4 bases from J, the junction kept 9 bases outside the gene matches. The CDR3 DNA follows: TGCGCCAGCAGCCAATCTCCCGGACAGGGCGGCTATGGCTACACCTTC. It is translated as CASSQSPGQGGYGYTF.

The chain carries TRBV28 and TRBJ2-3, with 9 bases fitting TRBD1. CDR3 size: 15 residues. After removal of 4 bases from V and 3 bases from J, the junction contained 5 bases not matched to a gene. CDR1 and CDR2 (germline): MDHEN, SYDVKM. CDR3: CASSSPGTGTDTQYF. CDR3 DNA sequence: TGTGCCAGCAGTTCACCCGGGACAGGGACAGATACGCAGTATTTT.